The 16 T cell receptor beta chains in this list originate from one sample, sequenced in a study of identifying expanded T cells in peripheral blood. Sequencing was performed with immunoSEQ multiplex PCR; in TCRdb, only in-frame clones are kept and a portion is missing. The data show tens of thousands of clones, around 89% seen once. Sequenced: blood. The receptors come from a person aged 18 to 75 in good health.

The rearrangement links TRBV4-3 to TRBJ1-5; D not certain. The CDR3 runs to 16 residues. The V gene's germline CDR1 is LGHNA and CDR2 YSLEER. Trimming took off 0 bases at V and 0 bases at J, with 9 bases between the two ends. This chain's CDR3 is CASSQDSLYSNQPQHF. CDR3 DNA: TGCGCCAGCAGCCAAGACAGCCTTTATAGCAATCAGCCCCAGCATTTT.

The chain couples TRBV7-6 to TRBJ1-1, with D perhaps TRBD1 (6 bases). This CDR3 has 14 residues. In germline, CDR1 is SGHVS, CDR2 FNYEAQ. The germline V and J ends were trimmed by 3 bases and 7 bases, with 15 bases remaining between them. The CDR3 here is CASSLRTDQNEAFF. The CDR3 DNA reads as TGTGCCAGCAGCTTGCGGACAGACCAGAATGAAGCTTTCTTT. The entire variable domain, with the rest obtained from reference TRBV7-6 and TRBJ1-1, is as follows: GAGVSQSPRYKVTKRGQDVALRCDPISGHVSLYWYRQALGQGPEFLTYFNYEAQQDKSGLPNDRFSAERPEGSISTLTIQRTEQRDSAMYRCASSLRTDQNEAFFGQGTRLTVV.

This sequence joins TRBV21-1 and TRBJ1-3. TRBV21-1 is a documented pseudogene. The CDR3 loop spans 15 amino acids. Written as DNA, the CDR3 is TGTGCCAGCAGCAACATGAGTAGCTCTGGAAACACCATATATTTT. Translated: CASSNMSSSGNTIYF.

CDR3 loop: CASSVGLGTQYEQYF. The CDR3 bases are TGTGCCAGCAGCGTAGGCCTTGGGACTCAATACGAGCAGTACTTC. V and J are TRBV9 and TRBJ2-7, with TRBD2 as a possible D gene (6 bases). This CDR3 spans 15 amino acids. Trimming took 0 bases from V and 4 from J, leaving 14 bases between them. The germline gives CDR1 SGDLS, CDR2 YYNGEE.

The chain combines TRBV5-4 with TRBJ2-1, with D maybe TRBD1 (6 bases). This CDR3 comprises 13 residues. Germline CDR1 SGHNT, CDR2 YYREEE (reference sequence). V gave up 4 bases and J gave up 3 bases, with 8 bases separating them. The CDR3 protein is CASSADSYNEQFF. DNA for the CDR3: TGTGCCAGCAGCGCGGACAGCTACAATGAGCAGTTCTTC.

The gene calls are TRBV10-3 and TRBJ1-6, with D possibly being TRBD1 (6 bases). Germline CDR1 ENHRY, CDR2 SYGVKD. The CDR3 spans 16 residues. Trimming cost V 3 bases and J 2 bases, with 11 bases left between them. The CDR3 region has the DNA TGTGCCATCAGTGACCCCGGACAGACCTATAATTCACCCCTCCACTTT. This sequence encodes CAISDPGQTYNSPLHF.

The V call is TRBV5-5, the J call TRBJ2-7, with 11 bases lining up with TRBD2. The CDR3 is 14 residues long. CDR1 is SGHKS, CDR2 YYEKEE, per germline (reference sequence). V shed 4 bases and J 7 bases; nucleotides not matched to a gene: 7. The DNA for the CDR3 is TGTGCCAGCAGCCGCACTAGCGGGAGTTGGGAGCAGTACTTC. The encoded protein is CASSRTSGSWEQYF.

The chain employs TRBV10-3 and TRBJ2-3; possible D gene TRBD1, 6 bases. The CDR3 is 16 residues long. Trimming left V 6 bases short and J 2 bases short, with 18 bases between. In germline, CDR1 is ENHRY, CDR2 SYGVKD. The CDR3 loop reads CAIRTGAYPTTDTQYF. The CDR3 region has the DNA TGTGCCATCAGGACAGGCGCTTACCCTACCACAGATACGCAGTATTTT.

This clone was seen only once. The genes are TRBV20-1 and TRBJ1-1; D remains ambiguous. This CDR3 is built from 11 residues. The V and J ends lost 1 base and 4 bases respectively, with 4 bases between them. From germline, CDR1 is DFQATT and CDR2 SNEGSKA (reference sequence). CDR3 sequence reads: CSARGLTEAFF. CDR3 DNA sequence: TGCAGTGCTAGAGGGCTCACTGAAGCTTTCTTT.

This clone came up a few times. The rearrangement joins TRBV7-2 to TRBJ2-3, with no clear D. The CDR3 is made up of 16 amino acids. Trimming removed 3 bases at V and 2 bases at J, with 15 bases between. Germline CDR1 and CDR2: SGHTA and FQGNSA. CDR3 DNA: TGTGCCAGCAGCTTCAGACGGGCCTCGGACACAGATACGCAGTATTTT. Translating it yields CASSFRRASDTDTQYF. Complete variable domain (other parts from reference TRBV7-2 and TRBJ2-3): GAGVSQSPSNKVTEKGKDVELRCDPISGHTALYWYRQSLGQGLEFLIYFQGNSAPDKSGLPSDRFSAERTGGSVSTLTIQRTQQEDSAVYLCASSFRRASDTDTQYFGPGTRLTVL.

The chain links TRBV5-4 to TRBJ2-3; 10 bases are a match to TRBD2. The CDR3 is 15 amino acids. V lost 5 bases to trimming and J lost 0 bases; unmatched junction nucleotides: 3. Germline CDR1 and CDR2: SGHNT and YYREEE (reference sequence). The CDR3 nucleotides read TGTGCCAGCAGAGTTAGCGGGGGGAGCACAGATACGCAGTATTTT. Its protein is CASRVSGGSTDTQYF. The entire variable domain, with the rest obtained from reference TRBV5-4 and TRBJ2-3, is as follows: ETGVTQSPTHLIKTRGQQVTLRCSSQSGHNTVSWYQQALGQGPQFIFQYYREEENGRGNFPPRFSGLQFPNYSSELNVNALELDDSALYLCASRVSGGSTDTQYFGPGTRLTVL.

The chain joins TRBV27 to TRBJ1-6; D is unclear. The CDR3 extends over 14 amino acids. Per germline, CDR1 MNHEY and CDR2 SMNVEV (reference sequence). V lost 2 bases and J lost 6, with 8 bases in between. CDR3 in DNA: TGTGCCAGCAGTTTAAATCGCGGTAATTCACCCCTCCACTTT. This codes for CASSLNRGNSPLHF.

This clone was detected once. This chain links TRBV6-1 with TRBJ2-5; D may be TRBD1 or TRBD2 (5 bases each). This CDR3 contains 19 residues. Germline lookup yields CDR1 MNHNS and CDR2 SASEGT. V was shortened by 2 bases and J by 0 bases, with 22 bases between the two germline ends. This CDR3 reads CASSETWSRGARYQETQYF. DNA of the CDR3: TGTGCCAGCAGTGAAACGTGGTCTAGAGGGGCAAGGTACCAAGAGACCCAGTACTTC.

The chain combines TRBV5-1 with TRBJ1-2; D gene uncertain. The ends were cut back, 1 base at V and 1 base at J, with 14 bases in the middle. The CDR3 loop spans 16 amino acids. The germline V gene encodes CDR1 SGHRS and CDR2 YFSETQ. The CDR3 reads CASSLRGPEGNYGYTF. The DNA of the CDR3 is TGCGCCAGCAGCTTGCGTGGGCCGGAGGGTAACTATGGCTACACCTTC.

V and J are TRBV5-1 and TRBJ2-2, with 11 positions matching TRBD2. Germline V gives CDR1 SGHRS, CDR2 YFSETQ. V shed 3 bases and J 6 bases; nucleotides not matched to a gene: 10. This CDR3 spans 17 amino acids. The CDR3 nucleotides read TGCGCCAGCAGCTCCAATCTAGCGGGGGGATCTGCCGGGGAGCTGTTTTTT. Translation gives CASSSNLAGGSAGELFF.

This chain uses TRBV20-1 with TRBJ2-7; TRBD1 is a possible D gene (5 bases). Germline CDR1 DFQATT, CDR2 SNEGSKA (reference sequence). Trimming took off 5 bases at V and 6 bases at J, with 11 bases between the two ends. The CDR3 length is 11 residues. CDR3 region: CSARQSGEQYF. In DNA form, the CDR3 reads TGCAGTGCTCGACAGTCAGGCGAGCAGTACTTC.